Below, 12 T cell receptor beta chains from the same sample are listed, as sequenced in a study of control samples from healthy donors and cancer patients. Using immunoSEQ multiplex PCR, the repertoire was profiled, and TCRdb retains in-frame clones only, with some absent. The sample yields roughly 120,000 clones, around 90% seen once. Input material: blood. The receptor source for this set is a woman aged 70 to 79 in good health.

The rearrangement uses TRBV7-2 and TRBJ1-5; D is ambiguous. Per germline, CDR1 SGHTA and CDR2 FQGNSA. This CDR3 is 14 amino acids long. V lost 0 bases to trimming and J lost 5 bases, with 8 bases between them. The CDR3 protein is CASSLAAGDQPQHF. In DNA, the CDR3 is TGTGCCAGCAGCTTAGCAGCTGGTGATCAGCCCCAGCATTTT.

The chain joins TRBV4-3 to TRBJ2-5; the D is unclear. Per germline, CDR1 LGHNA and CDR2 YSLEER. This CDR3 contains 14 residues. Trimming cost V 2 bases and J 5 bases, with 12 bases left between them. The CDR3 region has the DNA TGCGCCAGCAGCCAAATGCTGGGCTCGGAGACCCAGTACTTC. Translation gives CASSQMLGSETQYF.

The table lists this clone with a count of one. The J gene is TRBJ1-5, the V gene TRBV18; TRBD1 is a possible D gene (5 bases). Germline V gene sequence: CDR1 KGHSH, CDR2 LQKENI. The CDR3 spans 15 residues. Trimming took 1 base from V and 0 from J, leaving 7 bases between them. The CDR3 spells CASSPRDGSNQPQHF. The DNA of the CDR3 is TGTGCCAGCTCACCACGGGACGGTAGCAATCAGCCCCAGCATTTT.

In nucleotides, the CDR3 is TGTGCCAGCAGTTTATCGCCGGGGAAGCGCACCGGGGAGCTGTTTTTT. Translating gives CASSLSPGKRTGELFF. The chain links TRBV27 to TRBJ2-2; D is perhaps TRBD2 (5 bases). The germline V gene encodes CDR1 MNHEY and CDR2 SMNVEV (reference sequence). V was cut by 0 bases and J by 4 bases, with 12 bases left in between. The CDR3 spans 16 residues.

V and J are TRBV27 and TRBJ1-2, with 8 bases matching TRBD1. The V and J ends lost 3 bases and 6 bases, in that order; junction bases with no gene match: 15. The CDR3 spans 17 residues. Germline V gene lookup returns CDR1 MNHEY and CDR2 SMNVEV (reference sequence). The CDR3 DNA reads as TGTGCCAGCAGTTTCAGGGGGCGTGGGGGCCTTAGGGATGGCTACACCTTC. As protein: CASSFRGRGGLRDGYTF.

Only one count was recorded for this clone. This chain connects TRBV19 to TRBJ2-7, with 7 bases lining up with TRBD1. Germline CDR1 and CDR2: LNHDA and SQIVND (reference sequence). This CDR3 is built from 13 residues. Trimming removed 3 bases from V and 11 bases from J; junction bases left unmatched: 10. Here the CDR3 DNA reads TGTGCCAGTAGTATCTGGTCCGACAGGGATAAGTACTTC. It yields the protein CASSIWSDRDKYF.

J is TRBJ2-5 and V is TRBV20-1; D might be TRBD1 or TRBD2, each matching 6 bases. V lost 3 bases to trimming and J lost 5 bases, with 13 bases between them. The CDR3 covers 13 residues. Germline V gene sequence: CDR1 DFQATT, CDR2 SNEGSKA (reference sequence). This CDR3 is CSASSGGWETQYF. CDR3 bases: TGCAGTGCTAGTTCCGGGGGCTGGGAGACCCAGTACTTC.

V is TRBV7-2 and J is TRBJ1-2; D possibly corresponds to TRBD1 (5 bases). Germline-derived CDR1 and CDR2 are SGHTA and FQGNSA. CDR3 size: 17 residues. Trimming shortened V by 2 bases and J by 1 base, and 17 bases separated the two germline ends. Written as DNA, the CDR3 is TGTGCCAGCAGCTTATCACTTGGGGCCGGGGTTAACTATGGCTACACCTTC. Translation: CASSLSLGAGVNYGYTF.

The V gene is TRBV7-9, the J gene TRBJ1-1, with D unresolved. CDR3 size: 11 residues. Trimming pared 5 bases from V and 11 bases from J, leaving 12 bases between. Germline CDR1 reads SEHNR; CDR2 reads FQNEAQ (reference sequence). CDR3 sequence reads: CASSPEQRAFF. DNA of the CDR3: TGTGCCAGCAGCCCCGAACAGCGGGCTTTCTTT.

Only a few counts were recorded for this clone. The chain recombines TRBV7-2 with TRBJ2-2; tentatively, D is TRBD2 (5 bases). Trimming stripped 3 bases from V and 2 bases from J, with 10 bases between. The CDR3 contains 15 residues. CDR1 and CDR2 from the germline V gene are SGHTA and FQGNSA. CDR3 sequence (DNA): TGTGCCAGCAGCTTCTCTCCTAGCAACACCGGGGAGCTGTTTTTT. This codes for CASSFSPSNTGELFF.

This chain connects TRBV6-5 to TRBJ2-2; D gene unclear. CDR1 is MNHEY and CDR2 is SVGAGI in the germline V gene. The CDR3 is 15 amino acids. The V end was cut by 2 bases, the J end by 6 bases, with 13 bases between. CDR3 sequence: CASSYGGVAAGELFF. In DNA, the CDR3 is TGTGCCAGCAGTTACGGTGGGGTCGCGGCCGGGGAGCTGTTTTTT.

This chain joins TRBV7-9 and TRBJ1-3; the D gene is possibly TRBD1 (5 bases). The CDR3 totals 15 residues. Germline V gene sequence: CDR1 SEHNR, CDR2 FQNEAQ (reference sequence). The V end lost 5 bases, the J end lost 4 bases, and 15 bases lay between the germline ends. DNA of the CDR3: TGTGCCAGCAGCCAGCGCGGGGGGGAAGGAAACACCATATATTTT. Amino acids: CASSQRGGEGNTIYF.